This T cell receptor (beta chain) was identified during a study of blood T cells in healthy people across ages. Of note for this clonotype: Its matching antigen is unknown.

The donors, healthy Caucasians from Russia, were aged about 6 to 95. Total RNA was extracted at no less than 6 micrograms per sample. Study findings and constraints: Age brought a roughly linear fall in TCR beta diversity measured per million T cells.

Alongside a J-beta primer mix, a sample-barcoded 5' primer served in a second PCR lasting about 7 to 11 cycles. TCRdb processed the 5' RACE reads anew with MiXCR; each CDR3 protein has one entry. The sample carries roughly 800,000 distinct CDR3 sequences, roughly 34% recorded once. Germline lookup yields CDR1 LGHDT and CDR2 YNNKEL (reference sequence). The CDR3 has 12 residues. V was shortened by 4 bases and J by 11 bases, with 14 bases between the two germline ends. The receptor was isolated from a man aged 18 to 30 in good health. The chain couples TRBV3-1 to TRBJ2-5, with D unresolved. Material for sequencing was blood. The CDR3 DNA reads TGTGCCAGCAGCCGACACCGGTATGAGCAGTACTTC. Translated, it gives CASSRHRYEQYF.